Described below is a single T cell receptor beta chain sequence and its context. Its antigen is still unknown. The CDR3 spans 14 residues. Germline assignment: CDR1 SGHDT and CDR2 YYEEEE. V lost 5 bases and J lost 3, with 15 bases in between. This entry belongs to a study of liver allograft versus peripheral blood T cells. Study-wide background: Recipients' peripheral blood served as the comparator for T cell receptor repertoires in transplanted livers. General study findings and limits: Within liver allografts, T cell receptor repertoires were reportedly different from those in peripheral blood.

Each CDR3 protein gets one entry after TCRdb re-called the reads with MiXCR. The table shows approximately 6,400 distinct CDR3 sequences, with more than 15% occurring only once. The TCR was taken from a human patient who had a liver transplant. Some T cells may be transferred from the graft donor. The chain carries TRBV5-6 and TRBJ2-7; D is unresolved. The CDR3 is CASSPTQQIYEQYF. CDR3 sequence (DNA): TGTGCCAGCAGTCCGACACAACAGATCTACGAGCAGTACTTC.